The 31 T cell receptor beta chains given below trace back to one sample, sequenced in a study of CD8+ T cells in alopecia areata. Sequencing used cDNA as its template, made by extracting RNA and reverse transcribing it. Clones were sequenced by immunoSEQ multiplex PCR, and TCRdb holds only the in-frame ones, with some missing. This table has about 110,000 clones, approximately 59% appearing once. The sample was CD8+ T cells sorted from blood. Receptors were obtained from a human donor in good health.

J is TRBJ2-7 and V is TRBV6-5; 7 bases line up with TRBD1. Germline trimming cut 4 bases from V and 5 bases from J; bases unmatched to any gene: 2. CDR1 is MNHEY, CDR2 SVGAGI, per germline. CDR3 size: 12 residues. Written as DNA, the CDR3 is TGTGCCAGCAGTTCGACAGGGCACGAGCAGTACTTC. Translation gives CASSSTGHEQYF.

The table lists this clone with a few counts. The chain is built from TRBV7-9 and TRBJ1-3, with D hard to call. The CDR3 is made up of 15 amino acids. V dropped 1 base and J dropped 4 bases, with 11 bases sitting between them. Germline-derived CDR1 and CDR2 are SEHNR and FQNEAQ (reference sequence). The CDR3 is CASSLGSGLGNTIYF. The CDR3 coding sequence is TGTGCCAGCAGCTTAGGGTCTGGCCTAGGAAACACCATATATTTT.

The chain joins TRBV30 to TRBJ2-4; 7 bases are a match to TRBD1. Germline V CDR1 and CDR2: GTSNPN, SVGIG (reference sequence). This CDR3 is built from 13 residues. V shed 7 bases, J shed 4 bases, and the junction held 7 bases outside the gene matches. In DNA, the CDR3 is TGTGCCTTACGGACGGGACAGAAAAACATTCAGTACTTC. It is translated as CALRTGQKNIQYF.

This clone was counted a few times. The rearrangement joins TRBV19 to TRBJ1-1, with D hard to call. With 3 bases removed from V and 10 bases from J, the gap between germline ends came to 9 bases. Germline CDR1 reads LNHDA; CDR2 reads SQIVND (reference sequence). This CDR3 comprises 11 residues. CDR3 amino acids: CASSIAAGAFF. CDR3 coding DNA: TGTGCCAGTAGTATCGCCGCGGGAGCTTTCTTT.

The CDR3 loop is CSAPFDGEAFF. The CDR3 DNA follows: TGCAGTGCTCCTTTCGACGGGGAAGCTTTCTTT. The V call is TRBV20-1, the J call TRBJ1-1; D call uncertain. The CDR3 contains 11 residues. Trimming removed 5 bases at V and 8 bases at J, with 12 bases between. Germline V lookup: CDR1 DFQATT, CDR2 SNEGSKA (reference sequence).

This rearrangement joins TRBV9 to TRBJ2-5; D may be TRBD1 (9 bases). This CDR3 has 16 residues. V was pared by 4 bases and J by 4 bases, with 20 bases between. Germline V gene data show CDR1 as SGDLS and CDR2 as YYNGEE. CDR3 loop: CASSPGGTGWGETQYF. Written as DNA, the CDR3 is TGTGCCAGCAGCCCGGGAGGGACAGGGTGGGGAGAGACCCAGTACTTC.

This clone has only a few counts. The rearrangement joins TRBV27 to TRBJ2-1; D not certain. The germline V gene has CDR1 MNHEY and CDR2 SMNVEV (reference sequence). The CDR3 sequence is 14 residues long. V was pared by 2 bases and J by 10 bases, with 15 bases between. The CDR3 nucleotides read TGTGCCAGCAGTTTACTTCTGACCCCCGGGGAGCAGTTCTTC. Its protein is CASSLLLTPGEQFF.

The V and J genes are TRBV28 and TRBJ2-4; D is unresolved. CDR1 is MDHEN and CDR2 is SYDVKM in the germline V gene. The ends were cut back, 6 bases at V and 1 base at J, with 10 bases in the middle. The CDR3 length is 14 residues. The CDR3 DNA sequence: TGTGCCAGCAGCTTAGTTGGTGCCAAAAACATTCAGTACTTC. Amino acid sequence: CASSLVGAKNIQYF.

The J gene is TRBJ2-3, the V gene TRBV4-1, with D unclear. CDR1 is MGHRA and CDR2 is YSYEKL in the germline V gene. There are 13 residues in the CDR3. V lost 0 bases to trimming and J lost 2 bases, with 3 bases between them. Written as DNA, the CDR3 is TGCGCCAGCAGCCAAGACCTCACAGATACGCAGTATTTT. This codes for CASSQDLTDTQYF.

This chain uses TRBV5-8 with TRBJ1-1; TRBD1 matches 7 bases. This CDR3 spans 14 amino acids. Looked up from germline, CDR1 is SGHTS and CDR2 is YDEGEE. With 1 base clipped from V and 6 bases from J, the junction kept 6 bases outside the gene matches. CDR3 in DNA: TGTGCCAGCAGCTTGAACAGGGGCACCCCTGAAGCTTTCTTT. Amino acids: CASSLNRGTPEAFF.

This clone was seen a handful of times. The rearrangement links TRBV2 to TRBJ1-4; D is perhaps TRBD1 (5 bases). Trimming stripped 8 bases from V and 4 bases from J, with 11 bases between. Germline CDR1 reads SNHLY; CDR2 reads FYNNEI. The CDR3 contains 13 residues. The CDR3 region is CASRDRGNEKLFF. The CDR3 nucleotides are TGTGCCAGCCGGGACCGGGGTAATGAAAAACTGTTTTTT.

DNA for the CDR3: TGCAGCCTCCGGGACAGGGGGAATCGAGGCTACACCTTC. Its protein product is CSLRDRGNRGYTF. The gene calls are TRBV29-1 and TRBJ1-2; 11 bases map to TRBD1. After removal of 8 bases from V and 8 bases from J, the junction contained 10 bases not matched to a gene. CDR1 is SQVTM and CDR2 is ANQGSEA in the germline V gene. CDR3 size: 13 residues.

The V call is TRBV13, the J call TRBJ2-7, with 9 nucleotides matching TRBD1. This CDR3 region has 15 residues. The V gene's germline CDR1 is PRHDT and CDR2 FYEKMQ (reference sequence). Unmatched junction bases numbered 7, after V lost 5 bases and J lost 2 bases. Written as DNA, the CDR3 is TGTGCCAGCAGCCCACAGGGGGCTACAACCTACGAGCAGTACTTC. Translated: CASSPQGATTYEQYF. The variable domain in full, with the rest retrieved from reference TRBV13 and TRBJ2-7, is AAGVIQSPRHLIKEKRETATLKCYPIPRHDTVYWYQQGPGQDPQFLISFYEKMQSDKGSIPDRFSAQQFSDYHSELNMSSLELGDSALYFCASSPQGATTYEQYFGPGTRLTVT.

This clone was seen just once. This CDR3 reads CASSAALDNEQFF. As DNA, the CDR3 is TGTGCCAGCAGCGCGGCCCTCGACAATGAGCAGTTCTTC. The chain carries TRBV9 and TRBJ2-1; D is ambiguous. The CDR3 loop spans 13 amino acids. Trimming cost V 3 bases and J 5 bases, with 9 bases left between them. The germline gives CDR1 SGDLS, CDR2 YYNGEE. The full variable domain, completed using reference TRBV9 and TRBJ2-1, is DSGVTQTPKHLITATGQRVTLRCSPRSGDLSVYWYQQSLDQGLQFLIQYYNGEERAKGNILERFSAQQFPDLHSELNLSSLELGDSALYFCASSAALDNEQFFGPGTRLTVL.

The rearrangement links TRBV6-5 to TRBJ2-3, with D unresolved. This CDR3 region has 15 residues. Trimming removed 2 bases from V and 5 bases from J, with 14 bases in between. Looked up from germline, CDR1 is MNHEY and CDR2 is SVGAGI. CDR3 residues: CASSYNAAVGDTQYF. The CDR3 DNA reads as TGTGCCAGCAGTTACAACGCCGCCGTTGGAGATACGCAGTATTTT.

This chain links TRBV27 with TRBJ2-7, with TRBD1 as a possible D gene (6 bases). This CDR3 is 15 amino acids long. The V end was cut by 6 bases, the J end by 4 bases, with 19 bases between. Germline V gene data show CDR1 as MNHEY and CDR2 as SMNVEV (reference sequence). CDR3 sequence (DNA): TGTGCCAGCAGCCTCTCCGGGACACAGGCGTACGAGCAGTACTTC. This sequence encodes CASSLSGTQAYEQYF.

V usage is TRBV7-9 and J usage is TRBJ2-1; possibly TRBD1 for D (6 bases). CDR3 length equals 14 residues. Trimming removed 1 base from V and 10 bases from J, with 14 bases in between. Germline V gives CDR1 SEHNR, CDR2 FQNEAQ (reference sequence). The DNA of the CDR3 is TGTGCCAGCAGCTTAGTTCTGGGGGCCAACGAGCAGTTCTTC. Translated: CASSLVLGANEQFF.

This sequence joins TRBV7-9 and TRBJ1-1; 8 nucleotides align to TRBD1. The trim removed 6 bases at V and 0 bases at J, leaving 15 bases unmatched. This CDR3 contains 18 residues. Germline assignment: CDR1 SEHNR and CDR2 FQNEAQ (reference sequence). The CDR3 reads CASSPDPRDRRMNTEAFF. The CDR3 bases are TGTGCCAGCAGTCCAGACCCCCGGGACAGGAGAATGAACACTGAAGCTTTCTTT.

This sequence joins TRBV6-5 and TRBJ1-2; D might be TRBD1 (6 bases). Trimming took 3 bases from V and 6 from J, leaving 14 bases between them. The CDR3 extends over 14 amino acids. Germline CDR1 reads MNHEY; CDR2 reads SVGAGI. CDR3 in DNA: TGTGCCAGCAGTTATGTTGGGGGCGCGGATGGCTACACCTTC. Protein: CASSYVGGADGYTF.

V and J are TRBV29-1 and TRBJ1-2, with 7 bases identical to TRBD1. V lost 7 bases to trimming and J lost 6 bases; unmatched junction nucleotides: 14. Germline V gene sequence: CDR1 SQVTM, CDR2 ANQGSEA. This CDR3 has 14 amino acids. The CDR3 sequence is CSAIEQGVLNGYTF. CDR3 coding DNA: TGCAGCGCTATTGAGCAGGGGGTCCTGAATGGCTACACCTTC.

The chain employs TRBV7-9 and TRBJ2-5, with D tentatively TRBD1 (6 bases). This CDR3 is built from 13 residues. Germline loops: CDR1 SEHNR, CDR2 FQNEAQ (reference sequence). V was cut by 5 bases and J by 5 bases, with 12 bases left in between. The CDR3 DNA sequence: TGTGCCAGCAGCATAACAGGGTGGGAGACCCAGTACTTC. Translating gives CASSITGWETQYF.

This clone occurred a few times. V usage is TRBV19 and J usage is TRBJ1-1; 8 bases are a match to TRBD1. The CDR3 consists of 14 residues. CDR1 is LNHDA, CDR2 SQIVND, per germline (reference sequence). The ends lost 5 bases at V and 1 base at J; junction bases unmatched: 3. The CDR3 sequence is CASSPGQENTEAFF. The CDR3, as DNA: TGTGCCAGTAGTCCGGGACAGGAGAACACTGAAGCTTTCTTT.

The chain couples TRBV29-1 to TRBJ2-7, with a possible D match to TRBD2 (6 bases). CDR1 and CDR2 (germline): SQVTM, ANQGSEA. V was clipped by 0 bases and J by 6 bases, with 9 bases between them. CDR3 size: 12 residues. CDR3 sequence (DNA): TGCAGCGTTGAAGATGGGGGGTCCGAGCAGTACTTC. This translates into CSVEDGGSEQYF.

The chain links TRBV13 to TRBJ2-1, with 11 bases matching TRBD2. The CDR3 consists of 17 residues. Germline lookup yields CDR1 PRHDT and CDR2 FYEKMQ (reference sequence). V lost 3 bases, J lost 1 base, and 5 bases stayed unmatched. For the CDR3, the DNA is TGTGCCAGCAGCTTTTCGCTAGCGGGGGGTTCCTACAATGAGCAGTTCTTC. It specifies CASSFSLAGGSYNEQFF.

This chain links TRBV29-1 with TRBJ2-7; D remains unclear. Germline-derived CDR1 and CDR2 are SQVTM and ANQGSEA. This CDR3 has 14 amino acids. V dropped 4 bases and J dropped 7 bases, with 20 bases sitting between them. This CDR3 reads CSVVVDGGSREQYF. The CDR3 bases are TGCAGCGTTGTAGTGGATGGCGGCTCGAGGGAGCAGTACTTC.

J is TRBJ1-1 and V is TRBV2, with TRBD1 as a possible D gene (6 bases). The CDR3 sequence is 13 residues long. Germline V lookup: CDR1 SNHLY, CDR2 FYNNEI. The V end was cut by 6 bases, the J end by 1 base, with 9 bases between. The DNA of the CDR3 is TGTGCCAGCAGCTGGACAGCGAACACTGAAGCTTTCTTT. Protein sequence: CASSWTANTEAFF. The variable domain in full, with the rest retrieved from reference TRBV2 and TRBJ1-1, is EPEVTQTPSHQVTQMGQEVILRCVPISNHLYFYWYRQILGQKVEFLVSFYNNEISEKSEIFDDQFSVERPDGSNFTLKIRSTKLEDSAMYFCASSWTANTEAFFGQGTRLTVV.

V is TRBV7-6 and J is TRBJ2-5; TRBD1 matches at 9 bases. Germline loops: CDR1 SGHVS, CDR2 FNYEAQ. With V trimmed by 5 bases and J by 4 bases, 14 bases remained unmatched. The length of the CDR3 is 17 residues. The CDR3 DNA follows: TGTGCCAGCAGCCAAGATGGTATGGGACAGGGTGGAGAGACCCAGTACTTC. Amino acid sequence: CASSQDGMGQGGETQYF. The full variable domain, with the rest looked up from reference TRBV7-6 and TRBJ2-5, is GAGVSQSPRYKVTKRGQDVALRCDPISGHVSLYWYRQALGQGPEFLTYFNYEAQQDKSGLPNDRFSAERPEGSISTLTIQRTEQRDSAMYRCASSQDGMGQGGETQYFGPGTRLLVL.

This chain links TRBV30 with TRBJ2-3; D might be TRBD1 or TRBD2, each matching 5 bases. CDR3 length: 15 amino acids. Trimming took off 0 bases at V and 2 bases at J, with 12 bases between the two ends. Germline CDR1 is GTSNPN and CDR2 is SVGIG (reference sequence). CDR3 sequence: CAWSVVGTPTDTQYF. CDR3 coding DNA: TGTGCCTGGAGTGTCGTGGGGACCCCCACAGATACGCAGTATTTT. The full variable domain, completed using reference TRBV30 and TRBJ2-3, is SQTIHQWPATLVQPVGSPLSLECTVEGTSNPNLYWYRQAAGRGLQLLFYSVGIGQISSEVPQNLSASRPQDRQFILSSKKLLLSDSGFYLCAWSVVGTPTDTQYFGPGTRLTVL.

This chain links TRBV9 with TRBJ2-5; D remains ambiguous. Trimming took 2 bases from V and 7 from J, leaving 6 bases between them. There are 11 residues in the CDR3. The germline gives CDR1 SGDLS, CDR2 YYNGEE. CDR3 loop: CASSVRRTQYF. The CDR3 region has the DNA TGTGCCAGCAGCGTCCGGAGGACCCAGTACTTC.

V usage is TRBV13 and J usage is TRBJ1-4; D uncertain. Deletions cut 4 bases from V and 6 bases from J, with 12 bases between. CDR3 length: 14 residues. Germline V gene sequence: CDR1 PRHDT, CDR2 FYEKMQ (reference sequence). Here the CDR3 reads CASSSRRVDEKLFF. In nucleotides, the CDR3 is TGTGCCAGCAGCTCCCGGCGGGTAGATGAAAAACTGTTTTTT.

V gene TRBV13 combines with J gene TRBJ1-2, with D unresolved. V gave up 6 bases and J gave up 8 bases, with 22 bases separating them. In germline, CDR1 is PRHDT, CDR2 FYEKMQ (reference sequence). This CDR3 spans 15 amino acids. This CDR3 reads CASRNNVDPHVGYTF. The CDR3 coding sequence is TGTGCCAGCAGAAATAACGTGGACCCTCACGTAGGCTACACCTTC.